The present T cell receptor (beta chain) was sequenced within a study of T-cell memory formation after mild COVID-19. Using constant-segment primers, 5'RACE produced TCR alpha and TCR beta cDNA libraries carrying sample barcodes and UMIs. TCRdb passed the 5' RACE reads through MiXCR, listing each CDR3 protein once. In the table there are about 90,000 distinct CDR3 sequences, about 14% of which are singletons. Only a few counts were recorded for this clonotype. Its antigen is still unknown. Study results and limitations: Contracting clones localized mainly to CM and EM when CD4+ and mainly to EMRA when CD8+. There were some responding clones in pre-infection memory, which suggested that cross-reactive memory had joined.

This CDR3 spans 14 amino acids. Trimming pared 6 bases from V and 3 bases from J, leaving 12 bases between. The germline V gene encodes CDR1 SGHTA and CDR2 FQGNSA. This chain uses TRBV7-2 with TRBJ1-5; no clear D gene. The origin of this receptor is a man younger than 30 who had mild COVID-19 (a few samples of this study predate the infection). Cell type and time point are not known. The specimen sequenced was PBMCs or a T cell subset sorted from them (not recorded which). CDR3 DNA sequence: TGTGCCAGCAGTGTTAAGGACGACAATCAGCCCCAGCATTTT. This codes for CASSVKDDNQPQHF.